Listed here are 27 T cell receptor beta chains from one sample, sequenced in a study of CD8+ T cells in alopecia areata. In each case, RNA was isolated and then reverse transcribed into cDNA as the sequencing template. Profiled with immunoSEQ multiplex PCR; TCRdb holds only in-frame clones, not every one. The table has 150,000 to 200,000 clones, around three fifths seen once; the top ten hold 0.95% to 1.1%. The treatment is: oral pan-JAK inhibitor, 5-10 mg twice daily. Sequenced here: CD4+ T cells sorted from blood, sampled at week 24, from a patient treated with tofacitinib. The receptor set was obtained from a human donor with alopecia areata.

The rearrangement joins TRBV4-3 to TRBJ1-2; D perhaps matches TRBD1 (5 bases). V shed 1 base and J shed 7 bases, with 19 bases lying between them. This CDR3 comprises 16 residues. From germline, CDR1 is LGHNA and CDR2 YSLEER. CDR3 coding DNA: TGCGCCAGCAGCCAAGGCCCATCGGTCGGGGCGAGTGGCTACACCTTC. Its translation: CASSQGPSVGASGYTF.

This sequence joins TRBV30 and TRBJ2-1; maybe TRBD2 (5 bases). Per the germline V gene, CDR1 is GTSNPN and CDR2 is SVGIG (reference sequence). The length of the CDR3 is 13 residues. V was cut by 1 base and J by 9 bases, with 13 bases left in between. The CDR3 region is CAWSGGPGSEQFF. In DNA form, the CDR3 reads TGTGCCTGGAGTGGCGGGCCGGGGAGTGAGCAGTTCTTC. Using reference TRBV30 and TRBJ2-1 for the parts outside the CDR3, the full variable domain is SQTIHQWPATLVQPVGSPLSLECTVEGTSNPNLYWYRQAAGRGLQLLFYSVGIGQISSEVPQNLSASRPQDRQFILSSKKLLLSDSGFYLCAWSGGPGSEQFFGPGTRLTVL.

In its sample, this clone was seen once. The V call is TRBV5-1, the J call TRBJ2-2, with no clear D. This CDR3 spans 14 amino acids. The V end was cut by 4 bases, the J end by 8 bases, with 15 bases between. The V gene's germline CDR1 is SGHRS and CDR2 YFSETQ. CDR3 in DNA: TGCGCCAGCAGCCTAAAACCAAGCTCAGGGGAGCTGTTTTTT. Amino acids: CASSLKPSSGELFF.

This clone was observed a handful of times. This rearrangement joins TRBV27 to TRBJ2-7; weak D call: TRBD1 (6 bases). Germline CDR1 MNHEY, CDR2 SMNVEV (reference sequence). Trimming removed 3 bases at V and 5 bases at J, with 11 bases between. This CDR3 comprises 13 residues. The DNA of the CDR3 is TGTGCCAGCAGTTTCCGAAACAGGGACGAGCAGTACTTC. Protein sequence: CASSFRNRDEQYF.

The rearrangement uses TRBV5-4 and TRBJ1-1; D unclear. This CDR3 has 15 amino acids. V lost 0 bases to trimming and J lost 2 bases, with 11 bases between them. Germline CDR1 SGHNT, CDR2 YYREEE (reference sequence). CDR3 sequence reads: CASSLAQLGNTEAFF. In nucleotides, the CDR3 is TGTGCCAGCAGCTTGGCCCAGCTTGGCAACACTGAAGCTTTCTTT.

This chain uses TRBV4-3 with TRBJ2-1; D gene unclear. CDR1 is LGHNA, CDR2 YSLEER, per germline. The length of the CDR3 is 13 residues. Trimming pared 0 bases from V and 6 bases from J, leaving 6 bases between. The CDR3 is CASSQDLGNEQFF. The CDR3 DNA reads TGCGCCAGCAGCCAAGATCTCGGCAATGAGCAGTTCTTC.

CDR3 loop: CASSEGSIKAFF. In DNA, the CDR3 is TGTGCCAGCAGTGAAGGATCAATCAAAGCTTTCTTT. The chain employs TRBV6-1 and TRBJ1-1; the D is unclear. V gave up 1 base and J gave up 9 bases, with 9 bases separating them. The CDR3 length is 12 residues. Germline lookup yields CDR1 MNHNS and CDR2 SASEGT.

The chain recombines TRBV6-5 with TRBJ1-1; possible D gene TRBD1, 6 bases. V lost 6 bases to trimming and J lost 0 bases, with 14 bases between them. CDR3 length: 15 residues. The germline V gene encodes CDR1 MNHEY and CDR2 SVGAGI. Here the CDR3 reads CASRIFGDMNTEAFF. The CDR3 nucleotides are TGTGCCAGCAGGATATTCGGGGACATGAACACTGAAGCTTTCTTT.

The chain employs TRBV6-6 and TRBJ1-5, with D perhaps matching TRBD1 (6 bases). The germline V gene has CDR1 MNHNY and CDR2 SVGAGI (reference sequence). This CDR3 has 13 residues. V was cut by 8 bases and J by 2 bases, with 10 bases left in between. The CDR3, as DNA: TGTGCCAGCCGGGGGCACGGCAATCAGCCCCAGCATTTT. This codes for CASRGHGNQPQHF.

V and J are TRBV5-6 and TRBJ1-1; maybe TRBD1 (5 bases). This CDR3 is 15 amino acids long. Germline values: CDR1 SGHDT, CDR2 YYEEEE. V lost 5 bases and J lost 4, with 18 bases in between. CDR3 sequence (DNA): TGTGCCAGCAGGGGGCCACACGGGTTGGGCACTGAAGCTTTCTTT. This translates into CASRGPHGLGTEAFF.

J is TRBJ1-2 and V is TRBV4-3; D gene uncertain. Germline V gene lookup returns CDR1 LGHNA and CDR2 YSLEER. V lost 0 bases, J lost 4 bases, and 12 bases lay in between. CDR3 size: 15 residues. The CDR3 sequence is CASSQEIWQSYGYTF. CDR3 DNA sequence: TGCGCCAGCAGCCAAGAGATCTGGCAGAGCTATGGCTACACCTTC.

The genes are TRBV7-2 and TRBJ1-5; D is perhaps TRBD1 (6 bases). There are 15 residues in the CDR3. The V end lost 2 bases, the J end lost 7 bases, and 15 bases lay between the germline ends. Looked up from germline, CDR1 is SGHTA and CDR2 is FQGNSA. The CDR3 DNA reads as TGTGCCAGCAGCTTAACTTGGTCAGGGGTGCAGCCCCAGCATTTT. Residues: CASSLTWSGVQPQHF.

Comment on this clone: This same CDR3 is encoded by further DNA sequences in the sample. J is TRBJ2-2 and V is TRBV30, with D hard to call. This CDR3 is built from 12 residues. Germline-derived CDR1 and CDR2 are GTSNPN and SVGIG (reference sequence). V shed 1 base and J shed 5 bases, with 5 bases lying between them. In DNA form, the CDR3 reads TGTGCCTGGAGTGAAGGGACCGGGGAGCTGTTTTTT. Encoded protein: CAWSEGTGELFF.

The CDR3 loop is CASSQAWETQYF. DNA of the CDR3: TGTGCCAGCAGCCAAGCATGGGAGACCCAGTACTTC. The chain combines TRBV14 with TRBJ2-5; D remains unclear. Germline assignment: CDR1 SGHDN and CDR2 FVKESK. This CDR3 is 12 amino acids long. Trimming shortened V by 1 base and J by 5 bases, and 5 bases separated the two germline ends.

J is TRBJ2-5 and V is TRBV2; D is ambiguous. This CDR3 is 12 amino acids long. The germline CDR1 and CDR2 sequences are SNHLY and FYNNEI. V gave up 9 bases and J gave up 2 bases, with 10 bases separating them. The chain's CDR3 is CASKTTQETQYF. CDR3 DNA sequence: TGTGCCAGTAAGACAACGCAAGAGACCCAGTACTTC.

The CDR3 DNA reads TGTGCCAGCAGCCCAAGGGTAGCCGGACAGGGCAGATCACCCCTCCACTTT. It translates to CASSPRVAGQGRSPLHF. The chain links TRBV27 to TRBJ1-6; 8 bases are a match to TRBD1. Germline V lookup: CDR1 MNHEY, CDR2 SMNVEV (reference sequence). V lost 6 bases and J lost 10; bases outside the gene matches: 17. The CDR3 covers 17 residues.

This clone occurred once. The genes are TRBV5-1 and TRBJ2-5, with 8 bases lining up with TRBD1. CDR3 length: 16 amino acids. Germline CDR1 and CDR2: SGHRS and YFSETQ. The V gene end was trimmed by 0 bases and the J gene end by 4 bases; junction bases not matched to a gene: 8. CDR3 loop: CASSLEDRGARETQYF. The CDR3 coding sequence is TGCGCCAGCAGCTTGGAAGACAGGGGTGCCAGAGAGACCCAGTACTTC.

The chain has TRBV11-2 and TRBJ2-5, with unresolved D. CDR3 length equals 14 residues. The V gene lost 0 bases and the J gene lost 5 bases, with 10 bases spanning the gap. The germline V gene has CDR1 SGHAT and CDR2 FQNNGV. The CDR3, as DNA: TGTGCCAGCAGCTTAGATACATTTAGTGAGACCCAGTACTTC. The encoded protein is CASSLDTFSETQYF.

In this sample, this clone turned up a few times. The chain combines TRBV2 with TRBJ1-2; D ambiguous. The V end lost 4 bases, the J end lost 0 bases, and 9 bases lay between the germline ends. There are 14 residues in the CDR3. CDR1 is SNHLY, CDR2 FYNNEI, per germline. In DNA, the CDR3 is TGTGCCAGCAGTGGGGCGGTAGCTAACTATGGCTACACCTTC. Translation: CASSGAVANYGYTF.

The gene calls are TRBV29-1 and TRBJ1-6; 7 bases line up with TRBD1. This CDR3 region has 13 residues. Looked up from germline, CDR1 is SQVTM and CDR2 is ANQGSEA. Trimming cost V 4 bases and J 5 bases; bases outside gene matches: 2. For the CDR3, the DNA is TGCAGCGTTGTAGACAGGGATAATTCACCCCTCCACTTT. Translation gives CSVVDRDNSPLHF.

The rearrangement links TRBV7-9 to TRBJ2-1; 15 bases are shared with TRBD2. This CDR3 region has 16 residues. CDR1 and CDR2 (germline): SEHNR, FQNEAQ (reference sequence). The V gene end was trimmed by 5 bases and the J gene end by 7 bases; junction bases not matched to a gene: 6. CDR3 DNA sequence: TGTGCCAGCAGCCCCAGGACTAGCGGGGGGGGTAATGAGCAGTTCTTC. Translated, it gives CASSPRTSGGGNEQFF.

The chain links TRBV25-1 to TRBJ1-2; 7 positions agree with TRBD1. This CDR3 has 13 amino acids. Germline values: CDR1 MGHDK, CDR2 SYGVNS. The V and J ends lost 1 base and 7 bases, in that order; junction bases with no gene match: 3. The chain's CDR3 is CASSELDRVGYTF. The CDR3 nucleotides read TGTGCCAGCAGTGAATTAGACAGGGTTGGCTACACCTTC.

The V call is TRBV30, the J call TRBJ2-5; TRBD1 aligns across 9 bases. Germline V lookup: CDR1 GTSNPN, CDR2 SVGIG (reference sequence). Germline trimming cut 2 bases from V and 3 bases from J; bases unmatched to any gene: 4. The CDR3 consists of 14 residues. CDR3 amino acids: CAWSTGQGKETQYF. In nucleotides, the CDR3 is TGTGCCTGGAGTACCGGACAGGGGAAAGAGACCCAGTACTTC.

V and J are TRBV11-2 and TRBJ1-1; D gene unclear. The CDR3 totals 15 residues. Germline assignment: CDR1 SGHAT and CDR2 FQNNGV. V was cut by 4 bases and J by 6 bases, with 18 bases left in between. The CDR3 region is CASSSVDRGAAEAFF. The CDR3, as DNA: TGTGCCAGCAGCTCAGTAGATCGAGGCGCGGCTGAAGCTTTCTTT. Combining the CDR3 with reference TRBV11-2 and TRBJ1-1 gives the whole variable domain EAGVAQSPRYKIIEKRQSVAFWCNPISGHATLYWYQQILGQGPKLLIQFQNNGVVDDSQLPKDRFSAERLKGVDSTLKIQPAKLEDSAVYLCASSSVDRGAAEAFFGQGTRLTVV.

The table lists this clone with a few counts. The CDR3, as DNA: TGTGCCACCAGCAGCAGACTCCAAGAGACCCAGTACTTC. It is translated as CATSSRLQETQYF. This chain connects TRBV15 to TRBJ2-5; D not certain. Trimming pared 3 bases from V and 1 base from J, leaving 6 bases between. CDR3 size: 13 residues. Germline-derived CDR1 and CDR2 are LNHNV and YYDKDF (reference sequence).

This clone has only a few counts. The chain combines TRBV29-1 with TRBJ2-1, with TRBD2 identical over 8 bases. This CDR3 contains 14 residues. The V segment lost 4 bases and the J segment 7 bases; nucleotides outside the gene matches: 9. Germline V gives CDR1 SQVTM, CDR2 ANQGSEA. CDR3 region: CSVVSASGRNEQFF. CDR3 sequence (DNA): TGCAGCGTTGTTTCGGCTAGCGGGCGGAATGAGCAGTTCTTC.

The chain is built from TRBV29-1 and TRBJ2-7, with D possibly being TRBD1 (6 bases). Germline-derived CDR1 and CDR2 are SQVTM and ANQGSEA. The CDR3 consists of 12 residues. V lost 5 bases, J lost 7 bases, and 15 bases lay in between. CDR3 in DNA: TGCAGCGTTCGAGGGACAACGTGGGAGCAGTACTTC. Its translation is CSVRGTTWEQYF.